The 21 T cell receptor beta chains below were found in one sample sequenced in a study of CD8 T cells in Susac syndrome. The authors reverse transcribed 0.5 to 1 ug RNA with random hexamers. TCRdb itself ran the immunoSEQ multiplex PCR reads through MiXCR, one entry per CDR3 protein. The table has around 200,000 distinct CDR3 sequences, 85% to 95% seen once. The sequenced sample consisted of CD4+ T cells from PBMCs. These receptor sequences come from a human donor with multiple sclerosis.

V gene TRBV7-8 combines with J gene TRBJ2-2; weak D call: TRBD1 (6 bases). Trimming pared 3 bases from V and 7 bases from J, leaving 15 bases between. This CDR3 has 15 residues. The germline V gene has CDR1 SGHVS and CDR2 FQNEAQ. The chain's CDR3 is CASSFRQGIHGELFF. CDR3 sequence (DNA): TGTGCCAGCAGCTTCAGGCAGGGGATACACGGGGAGCTGTTTTTT.

This chain connects TRBV15 to TRBJ2-7; D unresolved. Deletions cut 0 bases from V and 3 bases from J, with 6 bases between. The CDR3 runs 13 residues. Germline assignment: CDR1 LNHNV and CDR2 YYDKDF (reference sequence). The CDR3 DNA is TGTGCCACCAGCAGAGATCCCTTCTACGAGCAGTACGTC. Its protein is CATSRDPFYEQYV.

This clonotype was observed once. The chain uses TRBV3-1 and TRBJ2-5; D perhaps matches TRBD1 (5 bases). Per germline, CDR1 LGHDT and CDR2 YNNKEL (reference sequence). The V and J ends lost 0 bases and 5 bases respectively, with 13 bases between them. The CDR3 has 15 amino acids. Written as DNA, the CDR3 is TGTGCCAGCAGCCAAGATGTCCCGCCAGGGGAGACCCAGTACTTC. Its translation: CASSQDVPPGETQYF.

The rearrangement uses TRBV29-1 and TRBJ2-5; TRBD1 might be the D (6 bases). Trimming stripped 7 bases from V and 9 bases from J, with 15 bases between. There are 11 residues in the CDR3. Germline CDR1 reads SQVTM; CDR2 reads ANQGSEA. CDR3 sequence reads: CSGGTLNPQYF. DNA of the CDR3: TGCAGCGGGGGGACACTAAATCCCCAGTACTTC.

The genes are TRBV30 and TRBJ1-6; D might be TRBD1 (6 bases). V was trimmed by 3 bases and J by 6 bases, leaving 12 bases between them. The CDR3 totals 14 residues. Germline V gives CDR1 GTSNPN, CDR2 SVGIG (reference sequence). The CDR3 sequence is CAWRTGAGNSPLHF. In DNA, the CDR3 is TGTGCCTGGAGAACGGGGGCAGGTAATTCACCCCTCCACTTT.

The chain employs TRBV20-1 and TRBJ2-7, with D maybe TRBD2 (5 bases). Germline CDR1 is DFQATT and CDR2 is SNEGSKA (reference sequence). CDR3 length: 14 residues. The V gene lost 3 bases and the J gene lost 0 bases, with 12 bases spanning the gap. CDR3 residues: CSASIPGDSYEQYF. CDR3 in DNA: TGCAGTGCTAGTATCCCCGGGGACTCCTACGAGCAGTACTTC.

The chain recombines TRBV20-1 with TRBJ2-6; tentatively, D is TRBD1 (6 bases). CDR3 size: 13 residues. V gave up 8 bases and J gave up 1 base, with 9 bases separating them. Germline CDR1 reads DFQATT; CDR2 reads SNEGSKA (reference sequence). The DNA of the CDR3 is TGCAGTCTCAGGGGATCTGGGGCCAACGTCCTGACTTTC. It specifies CSLRGSGANVLTF.

The chain is built from TRBV12-3 or TRBV12-4 and TRBJ1-1, with 7 positions matching TRBD1. The V gene end was trimmed by 6 bases and the J gene end by 11 bases; junction bases not matched to a gene: 6. CDR3 length: 11 residues. DNA of the CDR3: TGTGCCAGCAGCTTACAGGGGATGGCTTTCTTT. Protein: CASSLQGMAFF.

V and J are TRBV27 and TRBJ2-1; the match to TRBD2 covers 8 bases. With V trimmed by 5 bases and J by 1 base, 13 bases remained unmatched. CDR1 is MNHEY, CDR2 SMNVEV, per germline (reference sequence). CDR3 length equals 18 residues. As DNA, the CDR3 is TGTGCCAGCAGTCCGGGAGTTCCGGGCGGGGGGTCCTACAATGAGCAGTTCTTC. It specifies CASSPGVPGGGSYNEQFF.

V and J are TRBV3-1 and TRBJ2-7; tentatively, D is TRBD1 or TRBD2 (6 bases each). In germline, CDR1 is LGHDT, CDR2 YNNKEL (reference sequence). Trimming left V 1 base short and J 6 bases short, with 16 bases between. CDR3 length: 15 residues. As DNA, the CDR3 is TGTGCCAGCAGCCAAGGGGGGCGGGGATGGACCGAGCAGTACGTC. Protein: CASSQGGRGWTEQYV.

The V and J genes are TRBV23-1 and TRBJ1-2, with TRBD1 matching over 7 bases. TRBV23-1 is flagged as an ORF with uncertain function. With 8 bases clipped from V and 8 bases from J, the junction kept 11 bases outside the gene matches. The CDR3 has 13 residues. The CDR3 nucleotides read TGCGCCAGCCCCGGAAGGGGGCGCAGAGGCTACACCTTC. Its protein is CASPGRGRRGYTF.

This chain joins TRBV5-8 and TRBJ2-1; D unresolved. Germline V gene sequence: CDR1 SGHTS, CDR2 YDEGEE. This CDR3 comprises 15 residues. The V and J ends lost 0 bases and 1 base respectively, with 8 bases between them. The CDR3 is CASSLEGNSYNEQFF. The CDR3 region has the DNA TGTGCCAGCAGCTTGGAGGGAAATTCCTACAATGAGCAGTTCTTC.

The rearrangement links TRBV20-1 to TRBJ2-1, with no clear D. Germline assignment: CDR1 DFQATT and CDR2 SNEGSKA (reference sequence). This CDR3 comprises 12 residues. V lost 5 bases and J lost 8, with 13 bases in between. This chain's CDR3 is CSAGVGPDEQFF. DNA for the CDR3: TGCAGTGCTGGGGTGGGTCCGGATGAGCAGTTCTTC.

The chain joins TRBV27 to TRBJ2-7; D remains ambiguous. Germline V gene sequence: CDR1 MNHEY, CDR2 SMNVEV (reference sequence). V was clipped by 10 bases and J by 6 bases, with 7 bases between them. The CDR3 spans 9 residues. The CDR3 loop reads CATPPEQYV. DNA for the CDR3: TGTGCCACGCCCCCCGAGCAGTACGTC.

CDR3 residues: CSVLSSGKDNEQFF. The CDR3 DNA is TGCAGCGTACTGAGTAGCGGAAAAGACAATGAGCAGTTCTTC. J is TRBJ2-1 and V is TRBV29-1; a weak D match, TRBD2 (6 bases). The CDR3 spans 14 residues. The ends were cut back, 6 bases at V and 5 bases at J, with 17 bases in the middle. The germline gives CDR1 SQVTM, CDR2 ANQGSEA.

The CDR3 region is CAWEAQGRVREKLFF. CDR3 in DNA: TGTGCCTGGGAAGCCCAAGGGAGGGTCCGAGAAAAACTGTTTTTT. The chain combines TRBV30 with TRBJ1-4; D gene unclear. Germline CDR1 reads GTSNPN; CDR2 reads SVGIG (reference sequence). This CDR3 has 15 residues. V lost 5 bases and J 8 bases, leaving 21 bases between the germline ends.

The chain carries TRBV12-3 or TRBV12-4 and TRBJ1-1; D is unresolved. The CDR3 is 14 residues long. V gave up 2 bases and J gave up 4 bases, with 11 bases separating them. CDR3 residues: CASSLSDGGTEAFF. DNA of the CDR3: TGTGCCAGCAGTTTAAGCGACGGTGGCACTGAAGCTTTCTTT.

The chain is built from TRBV9 and TRBJ1-1; D might be TRBD1 (5 bases). Trimming cost V 0 bases and J 2 bases, with 17 bases left between them. The CDR3 has 17 residues. Germline V gene data show CDR1 as SGDLS and CDR2 as YYNGEE. The CDR3 protein is CASSVVGGNWGNTEAFF. CDR3 nucleotide sequence: TGTGCCAGCAGCGTAGTGGGAGGGAATTGGGGCAACACTGAAGCTTTCTTT.

The V gene is TRBV28, the J gene TRBJ2-7; possible D gene TRBD1, 6 bases. Germline lookup yields CDR1 MDHEN and CDR2 SYDVKM. V lost 8 bases and J 2 bases, leaving 13 bases between the germline ends. The CDR3 length is 13 residues. Here the CDR3 DNA reads TGTGCCAGCCGGACCTCAGGGGCCTACGAGCAGTACGTC. Translated, it gives CASRTSGAYEQYV.

The CDR3 protein is CASSQERTEGNYGYTF. The CDR3 nucleotides read TGTGCCAGCAGCCAAGAGCGGACAGAGGGTAACTATGGCTACACCTTC. J is TRBJ1-2 and V is TRBV4-2, with D maybe TRBD1 (6 bases). Germline V CDR1 and CDR2: LGHNA, YNFKEQ. The CDR3 spans 16 residues. V shed 0 bases and J shed 1 base, with 12 bases lying between them.

This sequence joins TRBV15 and TRBJ2-7; D unresolved. This CDR3 region has 12 residues. The germline V gene encodes CDR1 LNHNV and CDR2 YYDKDF (reference sequence). Trimming left V 7 bases short and J 1 base short, with 8 bases between. CDR3 amino acids: CATTLGSYEQYF. The DNA for the CDR3 is TGTGCCACCACCCTGGGGTCCTACGAGCAGTACTTC.